The clone carrying this TCR beta chain is a singleton in its sample. Per the study methods: How many nucleated cells were present was estimated from reference gene primer amplification. Sequencing used immunoSEQ multiplex PCR; TCRdb keeps in-frame clones, though not all of them. D and trimming come from the DNA, and the V and J calls and clone size come from that table. The table shows roughly 110,000 clones, with about 70% occurring only once. Germline-derived CDR1 and CDR2 are SGHTA and FQGNSA. V lost 5 bases to trimming and J lost 8 bases; unmatched junction nucleotides: 6. CDR3 length: 13 residues. The data are from a study of blood T cell repertoires in COVID-19. About the research overall: T cells, B-cell-depleted T cells, or PBMCs supplied cDNA or gDNA.

The sequencing input was peripheral blood. The chain employs TRBV7-2 and TRBJ1-2, with 9 bases aligning to TRBD1. The clonotype originates from a human donor with acute or convalescent COVID-19. The donor label of this sample is uncertain. DNA of the CDR3: TGTGCCAGCAGCGCATACAGGGGGCAGGGCTACACCTTC. Translation gives CASSAYRGQGYTF.